Listed below are T cell receptor beta chains from one sample, sequenced in a study of blood T cell repertoires in COVID-19. Clones were read by immunoSEQ multiplex PCR, and TCRdb kept only the in-frame ones, dropping some. This sample has about 160,000 clones, with around 81% found just once. The specimen sequenced was peripheral blood. Receptors were obtained from a man aged 60-69 years with active or convalescent COVID-19. Each CDR3 is given without its conserved first and last residue. The D gene is left open where the match is weak. Size tells how often a clone was seen (once, few, many) or the class of an expanded clone, and some rows leave it out.

V: TRBV19; size: .; D: .; J: TRBJ2-5; length: 13; CDR3: ASSIYRANQETQY
V: TRBV9; size: few; D: TRBD1; J: TRBJ1-3; length: 16; CDR3: ASSVFPGQGAPGNTIY
V: TRBV6-6; size: .; D: .; J: TRBJ2-1; length: 13; CDR3: ASSWDSDSYNEQF
V: TRBV5-4; size: .; D: .; J: TRBJ2-1; length: 14; CDR3: ASSRGRQGGYNEQF
V: TRBV6-1; size: .; D: .; J: TRBJ2-5; length: 13; CDR3: ASSERQGGTETQY
V: TRBV3-1/TRBV3-2; size: once; D: TRBD1; J: TRBJ1-2; length: 13; CDR3: ASSQEARGPSGYT
V: TRBV11-2; size: .; D: .; J: TRBJ1-2; length: 11; CDR3: ASSPAGSDGYT
V: TRBV3-1/TRBV3-2; size: few; D: TRBD1; J: TRBJ1-1; length: 12; CDR3: ASSRRTGNTEAF
V: TRBV4-2; size: once; D: TRBD2; J: TRBJ2-1; length: 14; CDR3: ASSQDSSGSLDEQF
V: TRBV4-1; size: .; D: .; J: TRBJ2-2; length: 13; CDR3: ASSQGSGPTGELF
V: TRBV28; size: .; D: .; J: TRBJ1-5; length: 12; CDR3: ASTLDGGNQPQH
V: TRBV7-2; size: .; D: .; J: TRBJ2-7; length: 11; CDR3: ASSSPSRYEQY
V: TRBV2; size: few; D: .; J: TRBJ2-1; length: 14; CDR3: ASRGGPTVSYNEQF
V: TRBV29-1; size: .; D: TRBD1; J: TRBJ1-2; length: 11; CDR3: SVPRTGIGGYT
V: TRBV4-1; size: few; D: TRBD1; J: TRBJ2-2; length: 13; CDR3: ASRRQGPNTGELF
V: TRBV19; size: .; D: .; J: TRBJ1-1; length: 13; CDR3: ASSIDRVVNTEAF
V: TRBV3-1/TRBV3-2; size: few; D: TRBD1; J: TRBJ2-7; length: 13; CDR3: ASSQVQGVSHEQY
V: TRBV11-2; size: .; D: TRBD2; J: TRBJ2-7; length: 14; CDR3: ASSPGTIGPSYEQY
V: TRBV6-5; size: .; D: TRBD1; J: TRBJ2-1; length: 12; CDR3: ASSQGQPYNEQF
V: TRBV6-4; size: few; D: TRBD1; J: TRBJ1-2; length: 13; CDR3: ASSDSSGTAYGYT
V: TRBV11-1; size: .; D: .; J: TRBJ2-2; length: 14; CDR3: ASRTAGTTNTGELF
V: TRBV19; size: .; D: .; J: TRBJ1-2; length: 12; CDR3: ATREGQTNYGYT
V: TRBV28; size: .; D: TRBD2; J: TRBJ2-1; length: 14; CDR3: ASSLPGLAGGNEQF
V: TRBV12-2; size: .; D: .; J: TRBJ1-1; length: 13; CDR3: ASREGQYKNTEAF
V: TRBV5-8; size: .; D: .; J: TRBJ1-5; length: 14; CDR3: ASSLYTTRGNQPQH
V: TRBV6-6; size: .; D: .; J: TRBJ2-2; length: 10; CDR3: ASSSTAGELF
V: TRBV2; size: .; D: .; J: TRBJ2-7; length: 10; CDR3: ASAVQRGEQY
V: TRBV24-1; size: .; D: TRBD1; J: TRBJ1-5; length: 11; CDR3: ATRGQGIGPQH
V: TRBV5-8; size: .; D: .; J: TRBJ2-5; length: 13; CDR3: ASTLGQGLQETQY
V: TRBV3-1/TRBV3-2; size: .; D: .; J: TRBJ1-1; length: 11; CDR3: ASSQVGNTEAF
V: TRBV14; size: .; D: .; J: TRBJ2-7; length: 12; CDR3: ASSHPTGPYEQY
V: TRBV5-1; size: .; D: TRBD2; J: TRBJ2-3; length: 14; CDR3: ASSWGTSGSTDTQY
V: TRBV28; size: few; D: TRBD1; J: TRBJ1-5; length: 13; CDR3: ASSPGQGVHQPQH
V: TRBV7-2; size: .; D: TRBD1; J: TRBJ1-1; length: 12; CDR3: ASRGQLMNTEAF
V: TRBV19; size: few; D: TRBD2; J: TRBJ2-1; length: 13; CDR3: ASSIGSGGAHEQF
V: TRBV15; size: .; D: .; J: TRBJ2-1; length: 13; CDR3: ATSAARQTYNEQF
V: TRBV6-1; size: .; D: TRBD1; J: TRBJ2-7; length: 12; CDR3: ASSEGAGGNEQY
V: TRBV2; size: few; D: .; J: TRBJ2-1; length: 11; CDR3: ASSESRVWEQF
V: TRBV20-1; size: .; D: .; J: TRBJ1-2; length: 9; CDR3: SARDGPLYT
V: TRBV7-2; size: .; D: TRBD1; J: TRBJ1-2; length: 12; CDR3: ASSLARDSAGYT
V: TRBV5-1; size: .; D: TRBD2; J: TRBJ2-7; length: 13; CDR3: ASSSPSGAPYEQY
V: TRBV28; size: few; D: TRBD1; J: TRBJ1-6; length: 13; CDR3: ASSEPTGGYSPLH
V: TRBV13; size: .; D: .; J: TRBJ1-1; length: 13; CDR3: ASSSPPDRSTEAF
V: TRBV7-2; size: few; D: .; J: TRBJ1-6; length: 11; CDR3: ASSLDPGSPLH
V: TRBV5-5; size: .; D: TRBD1; J: TRBJ1-2; length: 13; CDR3: ASSSGTGGTYGYT
V: TRBV28; size: .; D: .; J: TRBJ1-1; length: 9; CDR3: ASTRGTEAF